The clone carrying this T cell receptor (beta chain) was counted at least ten times. Its antigen is still unknown. Having ophthalmopathy, the donors showed moderate-to-severe activity, CAS ≥3 and NOSPECS ≥4, with disease lasting under 3 months. Fresh peripheral blood, around 10 ml, was the PBMC source. This sample is drawn from a study of Graves' ophthalmopathy and Graves' hyperthyroidism. Study background: Blood was drawn at initial diagnosis, before any treatment. Regarding the study as a whole: The model predicted ophthalmopathy progression with around 69% sensitivity and around 72% specificity.

CDR1 and CDR2 (germline): LGHNA, YNFKEQ. The CDR3 runs 14 residues. Trimming cost V 1 base and J 8 bases, with 14 bases left between them. Amplifying from RNA transcripts, the study obtained TCR beta CDR3 regions. The workflow started with a first-round RT-PCR run with HTBI primers and then moved on to a second-round multiplex PCR. TCRdb fed the multiplex PCR reads into MiXCR, producing one record per CDR3 protein. The repertoire holds under 250,000 distinct CDR3 sequences, about 32% seen once, with 8.5% to 9.5% in the top ten. The rearrangement links TRBV4-2 to TRBJ1-2; perhaps TRBD1 as D (6 bases). This sequence originates from a man aged 50 to 59 with Graves' ophthalmopathy. Sequenced material: peripheral blood. The CDR3 loop reads CASSQGTGKIGYTF. The CDR3 bases are TGTGCCAGCAGCCAAGGAACAGGGAAGATAGGCTACACCTTC.